Below are 19 T cell receptor beta chains sequenced from a single sample in a study of Graves' ophthalmopathy and Graves' hyperthyroidism. RNA transcripts served as template for amplifying TCR beta CDR3 sequences. Investigators did first-round RT-PCR with HTBI primers, then second-round multiplex PCR. TCRdb fed the multiplex PCR reads into MiXCR, producing one record per CDR3 protein. The sample contains about 740,000 distinct CDR3 sequences, 40% of which appear only once. The sequenced sample consisted of peripheral blood. Receptor source: an adult man with Graves' ophthalmopathy.

CDR3 nucleotide sequence: TGTGCCAGCACCCCAGAGACAGTAGCACAGCCCCAGCATTTT. Its protein product is CASTPETVAQPQHF. The chain combines TRBV2 with TRBJ1-5; D is possibly TRBD1 (5 bases). The CDR3 runs to 14 residues. V dropped 7 bases and J dropped 7 bases, with 17 bases sitting between them. Germline CDR1 and CDR2: SNHLY and FYNNEI.

This clonotype showed up just a few times. The germline gene is not matched at one end of the junction; a read error may be the cause. In DNA form, the CDR3 reads TGTGCCAGCAGTGACACCGGGCGCCAACCGCCCCAGCATTTT. Its protein is CASSDTGRQPPQHF. The J gene is TRBJ1-5, the V gene TRBV24-1, with no clear D. This CDR3 has 14 residues. CDR1 and CDR2 from the germline V gene are KGHDR and SFDVKD.

This clonotype appeared once. The chain links TRBV7-9 to TRBJ2-6, with D perhaps matching TRBD1 (5 bases). From germline, CDR1 is SEHNR and CDR2 FQNEAQ (reference sequence). CDR3 length: 17 amino acids. Trimming removed 5 bases from V and 5 bases from J, with 19 bases in between. The CDR3 region is CASSPRRAGNWANVLTF. The CDR3 DNA reads TGTGCCAGCAGCCCCCGCCGGGCAGGGAACTGGGCCAACGTCCTGACTTTC.

This chain uses TRBV29-1 with TRBJ2-3; D uncertain. This CDR3 comprises 12 residues. Per germline, CDR1 SQVTM and CDR2 ANQGSEA. Trimming removed 7 bases at V and 3 bases at J, with 11 bases between. The CDR3 DNA reads as TGCAGCGGTCCTGCTAGGACAGATACGCAGTATTTT. Its translation is CSGPARTDTQYF.

The genes are TRBV29-1 and TRBJ2-5; unclear D gene. The germline CDR1 and CDR2 sequences are SQVTM and ANQGSEA. The CDR3 consists of 10 residues. V dropped 8 bases and J dropped 5 bases, with 9 bases sitting between them. CDR3 amino acids: CSSPRETQYF. The DNA of the CDR3 is TGCAGCAGCCCCCGGGAGACCCAGTACTTC.

The rearrangement joins TRBV7-9 to TRBJ2-5; D unresolved. V lost 6 bases and J lost 2, with 13 bases in between. Germline V gives CDR1 SEHNR, CDR2 FQNEAQ (reference sequence). This CDR3 comprises 14 residues. The CDR3 reads CASSYSLQQETQYF. The CDR3 bases are TGTGCCAGCAGTTACTCGCTTCAGCAAGAGACCCAGTACTTC. Combining the CDR3 with reference TRBV7-9 and TRBJ2-5 gives the whole variable domain DTGVSQNPRHKITKRGQNVTFRCDPISEHNRLYWYRQTLGQGPEFLTYFQNEAQLEKSRLLSDRFSAERPKGSFSTLEIQRTEQGDSAMYLCASSYSLQQETQYFGPGTRLLVL.

This clonotype has at least ten counts. V gene TRBV10-1 combines with J gene TRBJ1-2; D perhaps matches TRBD1 (5 bases). V gave up 0 bases and J gave up 4 bases, with 6 bases separating them. The CDR3 sequence is 13 residues long. Per germline, CDR1 WNHNN and CDR2 SYGVQD (reference sequence). CDR3 DNA: TGCGCCAGCAGTGAGTCCCAGGGCTATGGCTACACCTTC. Translation gives CASSESQGYGYTF.

This clonotype came up a few times. The V gene is TRBV29-1, the J gene TRBJ2-3; D remains ambiguous. Germline assignment: CDR1 SQVTM and CDR2 ANQGSEA. Trimming took off 0 bases at V and 0 bases at J, with 10 bases between the two ends. The CDR3 runs to 15 residues. CDR3 sequence reads: CSVEEVGLSTDTQYF. CDR3 nucleotide sequence: TGCAGCGTTGAAGAGGTTGGCTTAAGCACAGATACGCAGTATTTT.

The chain combines TRBV19 with TRBJ1-5, with TRBD1 as a possible D gene (5 bases). Between the trimmed V and J ends, which lost 11 bases and 4 bases, there was a span of 15 bases. This CDR3 has 13 residues. Germline-derived CDR1 and CDR2 are LNHDA and SQIVND (reference sequence). The CDR3 DNA is TGTGCCTGGAGTGTACAGGAGAATCAGCCCCAGCATTTT. This sequence encodes CAWSVQENQPQHF.

The chain links TRBV5-6 to TRBJ1-2; D is perhaps TRBD1 (5 bases). The CDR3 is 13 residues long. Trimming took off 4 bases at V and 8 bases at J, with 15 bases between the two ends. Germline loops: CDR1 SGHDT, CDR2 YYEEEE. The CDR3 nucleotides read TGTGCCAGCAGCCCGGACATTTTGAAAGGCTACACCTTC. Amino acids: CASSPDILKGYTF.

This clonotype came up a few times. This chain joins TRBV5-1 and TRBJ1-1; maybe TRBD1 (6 bases). V lost 5 bases and J lost 4, with 12 bases in between. Germline CDR1 SGHRS, CDR2 YFSETQ. CDR3 size: 13 residues. CDR3 nucleotide sequence: TGCGCCAGCAGAGTAGGGGGAGGCACTGAAGCTTTCTTT. Encoded protein: CASRVGGGTEAFF.

J is TRBJ1-5 and V is TRBV19; D is undetermined. CDR1 and CDR2 (germline): LNHDA, SQIVND (reference sequence). There are 13 residues in the CDR3. Trimming removed 5 bases from V and 5 bases from J, with 10 bases in between. CDR3 coding DNA: TGTGCCAGTAGTGTGTTAGCTCATCAGCCCCAGCATTTT. This translates into CASSVLAHQPQHF.

The chain is built from TRBV7-9 and TRBJ2-5; possibly TRBD1 for D (8 bases). This CDR3 is built from 15 residues. Trimming took off 2 bases at V and 5 bases at J, with 15 bases between the two ends. The germline gives CDR1 SEHNR, CDR2 FQNEAQ (reference sequence). The CDR3 is CASSLMDREGETQYF. The CDR3 DNA reads TGTGCCAGCAGCTTAATGGACAGGGAGGGGGAGACCCAGTACTTC.

The V gene is TRBV29-1, the J gene TRBJ1-2, with 10 bases aligning to TRBD1. The CDR3 totals 17 residues. J gave up 6 bases and V 6 bases, and 19 bases lay outside the gene matches. Per germline, CDR1 SQVTM and CDR2 ANQGSEA. CDR3 region: CSVPGGSGQGIVDGYTF. The CDR3 DNA sequence: TGCAGCGTACCTGGGGGGTCGGGACAGGGGATTGTTGATGGCTACACCTTC.

This clonotype has a handful of counts. The germline gene is not matched at one end of the junction; a read error may be the cause. The chain carries TRBV10-2 and TRBJ1-4, with D hard to call. The V gene's germline CDR1 is WSHSY and CDR2 SAAADI. The CDR3 loop spans 13 amino acids. The CDR3 spells CASSPEGREKLFF. The CDR3 DNA sequence: TGTGCCAGCAGCCCGGAGGGTCGGGAAAAACTGTTTTTT.

The V call is TRBV6-2 or TRBV6-3, the J call TRBJ2-7; 7 positions agree with TRBD2. The germline CDR1 and CDR2 sequences are MNHEY and SVGEGT. CDR3 size: 14 residues. With V trimmed by 7 bases and J by 7 bases, 13 bases remained unmatched. CDR3 coding DNA: TGTGCCAGCACCGGGGGAGGGACCGACCTGGAGCAGTACTTC. Translation gives CASTGGGTDLEQYF.

This clonotype was observed a handful of times. The chain uses TRBV20-1 and TRBJ1-1; D perhaps matches TRBD1 (5 bases). V dropped 3 bases and J dropped 2 bases, with 13 bases sitting between them. The CDR3 length is 14 residues. CDR1 is DFQATT, CDR2 SNEGSKA, per germline (reference sequence). The CDR3 loop is CSARTLGGNTEAFF. CDR3 coding DNA: TGCAGTGCTAGGACACTTGGGGGTAACACTGAAGCTTTCTTT.

The chain is built from TRBV19 and TRBJ1-5; D is ambiguous. Deletions cut 3 bases from V and 2 bases from J, with 8 bases between. CDR1 is LNHDA and CDR2 is SQIVND in the germline V gene (reference sequence). The CDR3 has 14 residues. CDR3 coding DNA: TGTGCCAGTAGTATGTTAGGTGGCAATCAGCCCCAGCATTTT. This encodes CASSMLGGNQPQHF. The full variable domain, with the rest looked up from reference TRBV19 and TRBJ1-5, is DGGITQSPKYLFRKEGQNVTLSCEQNLNHDAMYWYRQDPGQGLRLIYYSQIVNDFQKGDIAEGYSVSREKKESFPLTVTSAQKNPTAFYLCASSMLGGNQPQHFGDGTRLSIL.

Many counts were recorded for this clonotype. The rearrangement joins TRBV9 to TRBJ2-5, with 7 bases lining up with TRBD1. The CDR3 spans 15 residues. Germline CDR1 is SGDLS and CDR2 is YYNGEE. V shed 0 bases and J 4 bases; nucleotides not matched to a gene: 6. In DNA form, the CDR3 reads TGTGCCAGCAGCGTAGACAGGGGCGGGCGAGAGACCCAGTACTTC. Its protein product is CASSVDRGGRETQYF.